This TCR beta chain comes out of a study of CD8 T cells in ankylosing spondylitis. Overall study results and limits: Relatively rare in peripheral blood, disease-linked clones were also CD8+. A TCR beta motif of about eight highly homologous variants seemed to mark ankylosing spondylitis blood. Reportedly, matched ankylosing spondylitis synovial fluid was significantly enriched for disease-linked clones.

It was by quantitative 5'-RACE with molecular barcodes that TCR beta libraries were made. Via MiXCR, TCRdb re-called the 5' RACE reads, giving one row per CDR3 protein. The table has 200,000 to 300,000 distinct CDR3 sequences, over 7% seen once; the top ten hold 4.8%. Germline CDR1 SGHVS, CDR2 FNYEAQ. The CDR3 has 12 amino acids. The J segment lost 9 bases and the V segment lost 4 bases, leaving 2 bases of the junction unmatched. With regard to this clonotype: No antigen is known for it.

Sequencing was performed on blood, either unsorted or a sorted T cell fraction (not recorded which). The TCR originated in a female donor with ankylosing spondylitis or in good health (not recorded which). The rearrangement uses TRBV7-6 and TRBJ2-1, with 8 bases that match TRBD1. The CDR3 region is CASSSTGAEQFF. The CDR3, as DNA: TGTGCCAGCAGCTCGACAGGGGCTGAGCAGTTCTTC.